The 12 T cell receptor beta chains given below trace back to one sample, sequenced in a study of cytomegalovirus exposure and HLA in healthy donors. Generated by immunoSEQ multiplex PCR, the TCRdb table keeps only in-frame clones and is missing some. Of over 150,000 clones in the sample, more than 70% were seen once. Sequencing was done on a sample of PBMCs. These receptors all stem from a human donor in good health.

In this sample, this clone turned up a few times. The CDR3 nucleotides are TGCGCCAGCAGCTCGACGAGCGGAAACACCGGGGAGCTGTTTTTT. It codes for CASSSTSGNTGELFF. The V gene is TRBV5-1, the J gene TRBJ2-2, with a weak D call TRBD2 (5 bases). V was clipped by 3 bases and J by 2 bases, with 11 bases between them. Per the germline V gene, CDR1 is SGHRS and CDR2 is YFSETQ. CDR3 length: 15 amino acids.

This clone was detected only a few times. The chain links TRBV10-1 to TRBJ2-2; 13 positions agree with TRBD2. The CDR3 is 16 amino acids. Germline assignment: CDR1 WNHNN and CDR2 SYGVQD (reference sequence). V lost 4 bases and J lost 5; bases outside the gene matches: 4. CDR3 in DNA: TGCGCCAGCAGTGGGACTAGCGGGAGTAGTACCGGGGAGCTGTTTTTT. Translation: CASSGTSGSSTGELFF.

This rearrangement joins TRBV18 to TRBJ1-2; D gene unclear. The CDR3 contains 15 residues. The V end was cut by 2 bases, the J end by 0 bases, with 10 bases between. From germline, CDR1 is KGHSH and CDR2 LQKENI. In nucleotides, the CDR3 is TGTGCCAGCTCACCATTTGAGACAACTAACTATGGCTACACCTTC. Protein sequence: CASSPFETTNYGYTF. Combining the CDR3 with reference TRBV18 and TRBJ1-2 gives the whole variable domain NAGVMQNPRHLVRRRGQEARLRCSPMKGHSHVYWYRQLPEEGLKFMVYLQKENIIDESGMPKERFSAEFPKEGPSILRIQQVVRGDSAAYFCASSPFETTNYGYTFGSGTRLTVV.

The chain has TRBV18 and TRBJ2-7; D perhaps matches TRBD1 (5 bases). CDR3 length: 14 amino acids. Germline CDR1 and CDR2: KGHSH and LQKENI. V lost 0 bases and J 3 bases, leaving 9 bases between the germline ends. CDR3 coding DNA: TGTGCCAGCTCACCACCGGGGCAGAACTACGAGCAGTACTTC. It specifies CASSPPGQNYEQYF. The full variable domain, with the rest looked up from reference TRBV18 and TRBJ2-7, is NAGVMQNPRHLVRRRGQEARLRCSPMKGHSHVYWYRQLPEEGLKFMVYLQKENIIDESGMPKERFSAEFPKEGPSILRIQQVVRGDSAAYFCASSPPGQNYEQYFGPGTRLTVT.

This sequence joins TRBV7-9 and TRBJ1-2; maybe TRBD1 (5 bases). The germline gives CDR1 SEHNR, CDR2 FQNEAQ (reference sequence). The CDR3 contains 16 residues. Trimming left V 0 bases short and J 4 bases short, with 15 bases between. Here the CDR3 DNA reads TGTGCCAGCAGCTTAGCCACGGGGGGACGGGGCTATGGCTACACCTTC. It yields the protein CASSLATGGRGYGYTF.

The chain joins TRBV29-1 to TRBJ1-4, with 8 bases identical to TRBD1. The CDR3 is 13 residues long. Germline loops: CDR1 SQVTM, CDR2 ANQGSEA. Germline trimming cut 4 bases from V and 8 bases from J; bases unmatched to any gene: 6. CDR3 in amino acids: CSVAGQGREKLFF. The CDR3 coding sequence is TGCAGCGTTGCTGGACAGGGAAGAGAAAAACTGTTTTTT.

Only a few counts were recorded for this clone. The V and J genes are TRBV7-2 and TRBJ2-7; TRBD1 is a possible D gene (6 bases). V lost 5 bases to trimming and J lost 3 bases, with 14 bases between them. The length of the CDR3 is 14 residues. The germline gives CDR1 SGHTA, CDR2 FQGNSA. The CDR3 loop is CASSPGQPDYEQYF. CDR3 DNA sequence: TGTGCCAGCAGCCCAGGACAGCCTGACTACGAGCAGTACTTC.

The chain links TRBV7-9 to TRBJ2-5; no clear D. V was cut by 2 bases and J by 2 bases, with 9 bases left in between. The CDR3 runs to 14 residues. CDR1 SEHNR and CDR2 FQNEAQ come from the germline V gene (reference sequence). DNA for the CDR3: TGTGCCAGCAGCTTAAACGCAGGTCAAGAGACCCAGTACTTC. It codes for CASSLNAGQETQYF.

The chain carries TRBV18 and TRBJ2-1; D possibly corresponds to TRBD2 (5 bases). Germline V lookup: CDR1 KGHSH, CDR2 LQKENI. There are 13 residues in the CDR3. Trimming took off 2 bases at V and 9 bases at J, with 11 bases between the two ends. CDR3 loop: CASSPTSAVEQFF. The DNA for the CDR3 is TGTGCCAGCTCACCAACTAGTGCGGTTGAGCAGTTCTTC.

V and J are TRBV5-4 and TRBJ1-1, with 7 bases matching TRBD1. J lost 10 bases, V lost 0 bases, and 12 bases had no gene match. CDR1 and CDR2 from the germline V gene are SGHNT and YYREEE (reference sequence). This CDR3 spans 15 amino acids. The CDR3 loop reads CASSLDRGRGKLAFF. The CDR3 bases are TGTGCCAGCAGCTTGGACAGGGGTAGGGGAAAGTTAGCTTTCTTT.

V gene TRBV5-6 combines with J gene TRBJ2-2; no definite D call. The germline gives CDR1 SGHDT, CDR2 YYEEEE. V was cut by 5 bases and J by 0 bases, with 8 bases left in between. The CDR3 length is 14 residues. The CDR3 spells CASRIRSNTGELFF. The CDR3 DNA sequence: TGTGCCAGCAGAATCAGGTCGAACACCGGGGAGCTGTTTTTT.

The chain links TRBV14 to TRBJ2-7; 15 bases agree with TRBD2. V shed 1 base and J 2 bases; nucleotides not matched to a gene: 0. CDR1 SGHDN and CDR2 FVKESK come from the germline V gene. CDR3 length: 16 amino acids. CDR3 bases: TGTGCCAGCAGCCAAGGGACTAGCGGGAGGGCCTACGAGCAGTACTTC. It codes for CASSQGTSGRAYEQYF.